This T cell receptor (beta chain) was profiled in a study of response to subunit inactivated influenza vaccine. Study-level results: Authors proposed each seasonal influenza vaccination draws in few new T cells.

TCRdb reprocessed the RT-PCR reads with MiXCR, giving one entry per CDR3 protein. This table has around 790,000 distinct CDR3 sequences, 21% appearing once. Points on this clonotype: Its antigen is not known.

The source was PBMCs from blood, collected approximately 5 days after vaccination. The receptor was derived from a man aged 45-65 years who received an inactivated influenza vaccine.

The CDR3 region has the DNA TGCAGTGCTAGAGACCCTCAGGACTGGCAAATTTACAATGAGCAGTTCTTC. This gives the protein CSARDPQDWQIYNEQFF. The genes are TRBV20-1 and TRBJ2-1; D might be TRBD2 (5 bases). Germline lookup yields CDR1 DFQATT and CDR2 SNEGSKA (reference sequence). CDR3 length: 17 residues. The V end was cut by 0 bases, the J end by 4 bases, with 19 bases between.